This T cell receptor (beta chain) was observed in a study of T-cell reconstitution after alpha-beta-depleted transplantation in children. Study outcomes and limitations: It was newly produced T cells that mostly accounted for T-cell counts and diversity one year after transplant. Surviving recipient cells, namely T cells and thymic progenitors, were the source of high day-60 TCRbeta diversity in some patients.

Construction of the TCRbeta library involved unique molecular identifiers. MiXCR was run by TCRdb on the PCR reads, yielding one entry per CDR3 protein. This table has 800,000 to 1,000,000 distinct CDR3 sequences, about 31% appearing once. Germline lookup yields CDR1 MNHEY and CDR2 SVGAGI. The CDR3 consists of 13 residues. V gave up 2 bases and J gave up 12 bases, with 17 bases separating them. Comment on this clonotype: Its antigen is not identified.

The chain is built from TRBV6-5 and TRBJ2-7; no clear D gene. The specimen was PBMCs, mostly from graft donor cells, collected 360 days after TCRalphabeta/CD19-depleted stem cell transplant. This clonotype originated in a boy in the first two years of life who had a stem cell transplant for SCID, so the T cells may come from the graft donor. CDR3 amino acids: CASSYRKTTEAYF. In DNA, the CDR3 is TGTGCCAGCAGTTACCGCAAAACGACTGAGGCGTACTTC.